This T cell receptor (beta chain) appears in the sequencing data of a study of blood T cell repertoires in COVID-19. On the study more broadly: Researchers got acute and convalescent COVID-19 samples from the United States, Italy and Spain. PBMCs, B-cell-depleted T cells, or T cells were the source of the cDNA or gDNA that made up the material.

V was pared by 6 bases and J by 1 base, with 5 bases of the junction left unmatched. This CDR3 comprises 15 residues. Germline CDR1 is SNHLY and CDR2 is FYNNEI. Per the authors' pipeline: The authors estimated nucleated cell counts from reference gene primer amplification. Measured with immunoSEQ multiplex PCR; TCRdb has only the in-frame clones, and not every one. V and J calls and clone size are copied from that table; D and trimming were computed from the DNA. The profile shows around 100,000 clones, around 86% of them singletons. This chain connects TRBV2 to TRBJ2-7; TRBD2 matches 11 bases. The TCR sequence derives from a man between 65 and 85 years old with acute or convalescent COVID-19. The sample consisted of peripheral blood. The CDR3 here is CASRPTSGGSYEQYF. The DNA for the CDR3 is TGTGCCAGCAGGCCCACTAGCGGGGGTTCCTACGAGCAGTACTTC.